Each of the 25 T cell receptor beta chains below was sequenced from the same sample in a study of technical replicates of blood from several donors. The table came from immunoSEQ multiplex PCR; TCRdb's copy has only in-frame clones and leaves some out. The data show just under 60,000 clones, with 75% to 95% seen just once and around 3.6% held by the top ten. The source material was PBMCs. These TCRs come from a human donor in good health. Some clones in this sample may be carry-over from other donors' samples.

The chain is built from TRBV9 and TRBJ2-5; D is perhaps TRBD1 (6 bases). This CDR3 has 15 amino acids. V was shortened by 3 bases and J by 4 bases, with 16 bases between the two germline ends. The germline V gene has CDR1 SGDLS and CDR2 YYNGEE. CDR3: CASSERGNLPETQYF. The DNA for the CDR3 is TGTGCCAGCAGCGAGAGGGGGAATTTACCAGAGACCCAGTACTTC.

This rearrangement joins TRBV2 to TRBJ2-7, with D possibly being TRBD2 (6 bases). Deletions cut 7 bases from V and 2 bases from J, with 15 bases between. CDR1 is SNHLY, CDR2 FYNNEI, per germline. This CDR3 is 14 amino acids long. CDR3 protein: CASNGGGRPYEQYF. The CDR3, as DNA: TGTGCCAGCAACGGTGGAGGGCGCCCCTACGAGCAGTACTTC.

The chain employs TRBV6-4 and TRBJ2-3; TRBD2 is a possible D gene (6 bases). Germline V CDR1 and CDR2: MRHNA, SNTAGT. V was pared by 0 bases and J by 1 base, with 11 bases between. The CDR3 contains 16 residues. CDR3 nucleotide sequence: TGTGCCAGCAGTGACTCTGTGGGGGGAGGCACAGATACGCAGTATTTT. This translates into CASSDSVGGGTDTQYF.

CDR3 loop: CASSWTSGGSQETQYF. CDR3 bases: TGTGCCAGCAGCTGGACTAGCGGGGGCTCCCAAGAGACCCAGTACTTC. V is TRBV7-2 and J is TRBJ2-5; 13 bases match TRBD2. CDR1 and CDR2 from the germline V gene are SGHTA and FQGNSA. V lost 4 bases to trimming and J lost 1 base; unmatched junction nucleotides: 3. The CDR3 spans 16 residues.

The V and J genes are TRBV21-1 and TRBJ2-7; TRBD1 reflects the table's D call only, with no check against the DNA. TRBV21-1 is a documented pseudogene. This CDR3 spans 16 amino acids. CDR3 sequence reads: CASSKGNGQGSYEQYF. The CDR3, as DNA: TGTGCCAGCAGCAAAGGGAACGGACAGGGGTCCTACGAGCAGTACTTC.

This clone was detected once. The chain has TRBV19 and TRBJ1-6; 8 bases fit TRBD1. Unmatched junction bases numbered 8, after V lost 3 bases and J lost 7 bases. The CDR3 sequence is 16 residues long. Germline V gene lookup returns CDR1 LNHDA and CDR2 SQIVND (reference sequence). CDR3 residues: CASSIITGGQNSPLHF. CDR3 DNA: TGTGCCAGTAGTATCATAACAGGGGGTCAAAATTCACCCCTCCACTTT.

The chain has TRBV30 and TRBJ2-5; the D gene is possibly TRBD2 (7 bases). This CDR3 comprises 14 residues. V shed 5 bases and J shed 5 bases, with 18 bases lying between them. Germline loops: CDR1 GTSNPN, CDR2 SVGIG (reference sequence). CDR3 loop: CAWEASGGWETQYF. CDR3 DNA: TGTGCCTGGGAAGCCTCGGGGGGCTGGGAGACCCAGTACTTC. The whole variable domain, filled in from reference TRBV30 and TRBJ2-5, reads SQTIHQWPATLVQPVGSPLSLECTVEGTSNPNLYWYRQAAGRGLQLLFYSVGIGQISSEVPQNLSASRPQDRQFILSSKKLLLSDSGFYLCAWEASGGWETQYFGPGTRLLVL.

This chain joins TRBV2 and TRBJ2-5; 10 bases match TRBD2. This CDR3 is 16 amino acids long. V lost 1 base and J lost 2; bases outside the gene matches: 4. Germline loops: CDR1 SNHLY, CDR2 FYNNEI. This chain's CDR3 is CASSEGIAGGQETQYF. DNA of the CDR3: TGTGCCAGCAGTGAAGGGATAGCGGGAGGTCAAGAGACCCAGTACTTC.

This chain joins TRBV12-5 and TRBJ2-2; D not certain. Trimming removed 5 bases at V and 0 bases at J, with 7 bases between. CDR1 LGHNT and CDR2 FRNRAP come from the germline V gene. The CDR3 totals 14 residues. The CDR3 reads CASGLSTNTGELFF. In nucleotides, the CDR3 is TGTGCTAGTGGTCTATCGACGAACACCGGGGAGCTGTTTTTT.

This chain's CDR3 is CASSARQGTEAFF. The DNA of the CDR3 is TGCGCCAGCAGCGCCCGACAGGGCACTGAAGCTTTCTTT. The rearrangement joins TRBV5-1 to TRBJ1-1; 7 nucleotides match TRBD1. This CDR3 region has 13 residues. Germline-derived CDR1 and CDR2 are SGHRS and YFSETQ. Losses at the gene ends were 4 bases for V and 4 bases for J; bases not matched to a gene: 4.

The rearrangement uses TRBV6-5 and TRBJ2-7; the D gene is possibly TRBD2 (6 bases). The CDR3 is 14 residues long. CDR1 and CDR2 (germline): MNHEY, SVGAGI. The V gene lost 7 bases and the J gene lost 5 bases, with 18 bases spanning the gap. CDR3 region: CASTGNRLVNEQYF. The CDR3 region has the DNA TGTGCCAGCACCGGAAATCGACTAGTAAACGAGCAGTACTTC.

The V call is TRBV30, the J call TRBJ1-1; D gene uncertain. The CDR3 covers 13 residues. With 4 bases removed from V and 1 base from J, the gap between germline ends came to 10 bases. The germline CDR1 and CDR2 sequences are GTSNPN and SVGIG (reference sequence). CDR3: CAWKRLWNTEAFF. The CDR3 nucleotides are TGTGCCTGGAAGAGATTGTGGAACACTGAAGCTTTCTTT.

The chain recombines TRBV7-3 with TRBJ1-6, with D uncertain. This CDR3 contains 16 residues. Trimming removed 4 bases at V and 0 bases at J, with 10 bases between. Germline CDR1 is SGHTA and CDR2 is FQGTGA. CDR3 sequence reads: CASSSRGRSYNSPLHF. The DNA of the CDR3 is TGTGCCAGCAGCTCCAGAGGGCGCTCCTATAATTCACCCCTCCACTTT.

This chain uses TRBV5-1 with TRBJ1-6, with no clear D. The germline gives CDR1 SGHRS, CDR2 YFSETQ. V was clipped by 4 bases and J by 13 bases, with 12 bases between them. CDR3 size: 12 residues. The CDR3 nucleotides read TGCGCCAGCAGCGCCTACGACTTTCCCCTCCACTTT. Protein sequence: CASSAYDFPLHF.

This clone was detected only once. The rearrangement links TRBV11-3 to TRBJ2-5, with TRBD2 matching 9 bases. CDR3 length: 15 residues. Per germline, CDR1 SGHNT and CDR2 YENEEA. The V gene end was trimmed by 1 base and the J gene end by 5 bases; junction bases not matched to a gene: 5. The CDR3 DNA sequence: TGTGCCAGCAGCTTAGGCGCCAGCGGGAGGGAGACCCAGTACTTC. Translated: CASSLGASGRETQYF.

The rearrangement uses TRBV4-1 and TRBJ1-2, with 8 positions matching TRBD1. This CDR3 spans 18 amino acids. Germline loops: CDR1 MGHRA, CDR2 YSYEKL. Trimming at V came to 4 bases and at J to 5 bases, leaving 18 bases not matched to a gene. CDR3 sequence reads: CASSPLRDRGPNYYGYTF. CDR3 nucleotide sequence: TGCGCCAGCAGCCCCCTCCGCGACAGGGGCCCGAACTATTATGGCTACACCTTC.

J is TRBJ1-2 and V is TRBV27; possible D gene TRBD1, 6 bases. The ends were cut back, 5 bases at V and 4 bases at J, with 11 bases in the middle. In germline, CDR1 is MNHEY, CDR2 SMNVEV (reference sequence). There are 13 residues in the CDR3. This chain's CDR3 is CASSNDRTYGYTF. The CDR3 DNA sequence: TGTGCCAGCAGTAACGACAGGACCTATGGCTACACCTTC.

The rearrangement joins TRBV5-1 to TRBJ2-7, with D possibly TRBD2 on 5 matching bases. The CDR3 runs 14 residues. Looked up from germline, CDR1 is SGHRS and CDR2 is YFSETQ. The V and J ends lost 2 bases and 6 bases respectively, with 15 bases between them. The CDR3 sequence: CASSFSAKTGEQYF. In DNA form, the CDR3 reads TGCGCCAGCAGCTTTAGCGCGAAGACGGGCGAGCAGTACTTC.

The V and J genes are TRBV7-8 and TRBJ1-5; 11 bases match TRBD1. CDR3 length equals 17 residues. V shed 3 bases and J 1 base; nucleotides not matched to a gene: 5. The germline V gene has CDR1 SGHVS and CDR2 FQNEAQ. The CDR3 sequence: CASSLDRGRGSNQPQHF. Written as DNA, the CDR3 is TGTGCCAGCAGCTTGGACAGGGGGCGAGGGAGCAATCAGCCCCAGCATTTT.

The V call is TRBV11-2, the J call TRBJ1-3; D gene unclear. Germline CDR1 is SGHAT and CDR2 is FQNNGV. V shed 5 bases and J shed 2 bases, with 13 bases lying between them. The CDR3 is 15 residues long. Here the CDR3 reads CASSPTGGTGNTIYF. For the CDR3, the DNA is TGTGCCAGCAGCCCGACGGGAGGGACTGGAAACACCATATATTTT.

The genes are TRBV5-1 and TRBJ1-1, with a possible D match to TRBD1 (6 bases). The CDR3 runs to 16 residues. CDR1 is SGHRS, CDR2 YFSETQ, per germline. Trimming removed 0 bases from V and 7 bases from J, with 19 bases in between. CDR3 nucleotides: TGCGCCAGCAGCTTGGTCGTATCAGGGGCGAAGGGTGAAGCTTTCTTT. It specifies CASSLVVSGAKGEAFF.

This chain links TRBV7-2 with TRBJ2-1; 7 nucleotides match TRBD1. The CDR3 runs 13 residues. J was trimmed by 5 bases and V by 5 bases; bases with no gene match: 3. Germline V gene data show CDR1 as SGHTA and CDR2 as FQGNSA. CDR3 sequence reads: CASSRDSHNEQFF. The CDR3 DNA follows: TGTGCCAGCAGCCGGGACAGCCACAATGAGCAGTTCTTC.

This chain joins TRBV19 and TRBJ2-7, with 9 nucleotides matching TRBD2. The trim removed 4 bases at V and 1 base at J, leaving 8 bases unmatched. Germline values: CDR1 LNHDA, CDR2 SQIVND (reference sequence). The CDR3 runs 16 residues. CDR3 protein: CASSRHGLANSYEQYF. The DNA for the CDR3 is TGTGCCAGTAGTAGACACGGACTAGCGAATTCCTACGAGCAGTACTTC.

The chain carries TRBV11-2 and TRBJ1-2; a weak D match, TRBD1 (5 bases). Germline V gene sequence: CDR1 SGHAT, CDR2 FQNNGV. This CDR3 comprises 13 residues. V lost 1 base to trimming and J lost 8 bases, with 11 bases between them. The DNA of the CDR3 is TGTGCCAGCAGCTTAGCGGGCGGGGGAGGCTACACCTTC. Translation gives CASSLAGGGGYTF. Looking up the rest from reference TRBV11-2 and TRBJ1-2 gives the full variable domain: EAGVAQSPRYKIIEKRQSVAFWCNPISGHATLYWYQQILGQGPKLLIQFQNNGVVDDSQLPKDRFSAERLKGVDSTLKIQPAKLEDSAVYLCASSLAGGGGYTFGSGTRLTVV.

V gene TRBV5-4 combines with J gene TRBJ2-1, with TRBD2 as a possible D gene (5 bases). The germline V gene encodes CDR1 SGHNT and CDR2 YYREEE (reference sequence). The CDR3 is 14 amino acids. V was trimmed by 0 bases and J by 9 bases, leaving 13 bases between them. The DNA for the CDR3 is TGTGCCAGCAGCTTGGATTCCGGAGGCCGTGAGCAGTTCTTC. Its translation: CASSLDSGGREQFF.